This paragraph covers one TCR beta chain sequence. What it binds is not known. The record originates from a study of radiotherapy plus CTLA-4 blockade in lung cancer. Whole-study findings and limits: In blood, TCR clones derived from the tumor expanded after radiotherapy plus ipilimumab.

This CDR3 spans 16 amino acids. Germline V CDR1 and CDR2: MGHRA, YSYEKL. V was trimmed by 5 bases and J by 1 base, leaving 17 bases between them. Profiled with immunoSEQ multiplex PCR; TCRdb holds only in-frame clones, not every one. The repertoire holds 100,000 to 150,000 clones, with approximately 84% as singletons. This receptor was obtained from a human donor with non-small cell lung cancer who had a partial response to radiotherapy plus ipilimumab. The sequences come from peripheral blood, collected from a patient treated with radiotherapy plus ipilimumab. V usage is TRBV4-1 and J usage is TRBJ1-1; tentatively, D is TRBD1 (5 bases). The CDR3 loop is CASSARGEYPNTEAFF. CDR3 DNA sequence: TGCGCCAGCAGCGCCCGGGGGGAGTATCCGAACACTGAAGCTTTCTTT.